Given below is one T cell receptor beta chain in context. This sample stems from a study of radiotherapy plus CTLA-4 blockade in lung cancer. The germline V gene encodes CDR1 MNHEY and CDR2 SMNVEV (reference sequence). V was pared by 7 bases and J by 0 bases, with 7 bases between. The CDR3 is 13 residues long. This table comes from immunoSEQ multiplex PCR, and its TCRdb copy is limited to in-frame clones, with some not included. The repertoire consists of about 120,000 clones, with approximately 90% occurring once and the leading ten covering 6.9%. V usage is TRBV27 and J usage is TRBJ2-4; D unresolved. This sequence originates from a human donor with non-small cell lung cancer that progressed on radiotherapy plus ipilimumab. The sample in question was peripheral blood, obtained from a patient treated with radiotherapy plus ipilimumab. This CDR3 is CASTALAKNIQYF. CDR3 nucleotides: TGTGCCAGCACAGCGCTAGCCAAAAACATTCAGTACTTC.